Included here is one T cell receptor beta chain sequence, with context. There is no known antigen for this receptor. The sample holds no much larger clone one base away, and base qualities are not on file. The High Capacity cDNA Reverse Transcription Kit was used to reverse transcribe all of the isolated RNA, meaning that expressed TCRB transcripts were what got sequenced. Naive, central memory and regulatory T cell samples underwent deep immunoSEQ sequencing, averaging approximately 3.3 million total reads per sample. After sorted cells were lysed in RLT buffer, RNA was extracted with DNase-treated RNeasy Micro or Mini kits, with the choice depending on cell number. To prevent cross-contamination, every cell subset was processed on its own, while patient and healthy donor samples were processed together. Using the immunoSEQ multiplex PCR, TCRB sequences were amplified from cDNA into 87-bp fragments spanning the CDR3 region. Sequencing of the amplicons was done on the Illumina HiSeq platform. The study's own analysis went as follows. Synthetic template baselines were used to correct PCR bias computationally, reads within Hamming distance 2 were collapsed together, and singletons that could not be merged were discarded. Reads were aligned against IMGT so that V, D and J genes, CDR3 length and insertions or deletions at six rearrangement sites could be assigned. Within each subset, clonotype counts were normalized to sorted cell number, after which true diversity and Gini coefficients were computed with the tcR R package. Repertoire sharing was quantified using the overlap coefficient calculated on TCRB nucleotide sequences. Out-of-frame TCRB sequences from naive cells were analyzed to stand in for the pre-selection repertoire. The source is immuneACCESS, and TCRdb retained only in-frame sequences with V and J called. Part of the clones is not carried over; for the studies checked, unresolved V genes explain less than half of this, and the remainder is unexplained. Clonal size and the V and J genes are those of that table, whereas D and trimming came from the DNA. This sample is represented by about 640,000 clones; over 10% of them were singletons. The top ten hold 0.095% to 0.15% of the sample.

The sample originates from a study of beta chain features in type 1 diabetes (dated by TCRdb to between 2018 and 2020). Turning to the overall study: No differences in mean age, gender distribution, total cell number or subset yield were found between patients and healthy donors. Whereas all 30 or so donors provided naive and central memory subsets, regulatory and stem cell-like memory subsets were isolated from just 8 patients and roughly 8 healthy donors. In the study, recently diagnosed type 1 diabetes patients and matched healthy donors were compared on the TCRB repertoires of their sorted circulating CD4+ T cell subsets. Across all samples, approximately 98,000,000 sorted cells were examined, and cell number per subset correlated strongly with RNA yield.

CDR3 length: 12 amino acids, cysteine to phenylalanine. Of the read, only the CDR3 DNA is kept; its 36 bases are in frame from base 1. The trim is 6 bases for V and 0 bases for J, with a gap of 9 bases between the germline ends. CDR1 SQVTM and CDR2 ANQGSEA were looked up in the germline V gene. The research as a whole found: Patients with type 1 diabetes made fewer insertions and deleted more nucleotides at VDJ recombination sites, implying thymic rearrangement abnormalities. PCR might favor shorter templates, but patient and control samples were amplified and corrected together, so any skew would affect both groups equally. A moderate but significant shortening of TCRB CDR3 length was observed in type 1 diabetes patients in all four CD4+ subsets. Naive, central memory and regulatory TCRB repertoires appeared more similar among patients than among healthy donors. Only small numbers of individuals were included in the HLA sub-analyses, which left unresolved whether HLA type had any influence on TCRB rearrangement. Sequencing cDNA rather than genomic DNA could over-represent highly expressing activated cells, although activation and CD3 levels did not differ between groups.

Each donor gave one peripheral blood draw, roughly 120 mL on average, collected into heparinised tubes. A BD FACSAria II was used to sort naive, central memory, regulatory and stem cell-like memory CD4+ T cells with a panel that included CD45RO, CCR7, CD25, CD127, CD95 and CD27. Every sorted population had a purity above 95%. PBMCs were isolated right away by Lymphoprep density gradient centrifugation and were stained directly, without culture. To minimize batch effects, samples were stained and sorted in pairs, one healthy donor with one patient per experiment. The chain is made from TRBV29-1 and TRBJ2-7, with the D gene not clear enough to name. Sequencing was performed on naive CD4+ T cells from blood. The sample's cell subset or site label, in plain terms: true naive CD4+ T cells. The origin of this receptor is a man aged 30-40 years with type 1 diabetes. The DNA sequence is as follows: TGCAGCGTCCGGGCAAACTCCTACGAGCAGTACTTC. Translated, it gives CSVRANSYEQYF.